Below are 11 T cell receptor beta chains sequenced from a single sample in a study of cytomegalovirus exposure and HLA in healthy donors. The PCR made use of 60 Vbeta and 13 Jbeta primers. Assay: immunoSEQ multiplex PCR; the TCRdb copy retains only in-frame clones and omits some. The listing contains under 200,000 clones. Sequencing used PBMCs. Receptors originate from a man younger than 45 in good health and CMV-seronegative.

The CDR3 spells CASSTPALGGRSSYEQYF. The CDR3 bases are TGTGCCAGCAGTACCCCGGCCCTGGGGGGTAGGAGCTCCTACGAGCAGTACTTC. The V gene is TRBV28, the J gene TRBJ2-7; the D gene is possibly TRBD2 (6 bases). Trimming pared 5 bases from V and 0 bases from J, leaving 23 bases between. This CDR3 contains 18 residues. Germline CDR1 is MDHEN and CDR2 is SYDVKM.

The rearrangement links TRBV10-3 to TRBJ2-2, with 9 bases identical to TRBD1. CDR3 length: 17 residues. CDR1 is ENHRY, CDR2 SYGVKD, per germline. V was clipped by 4 bases and J by 3 bases; unmatched bases: 9. The CDR3 nucleotides are TGTGCCATCAGTGTCGACAGGGGGAGGCCGGACACCGGGGAGCTGTTTTTT. Its translation: CAISVDRGRPDTGELFF.

The rearrangement links TRBV13 to TRBJ2-3; the match to TRBD2 covers 11 bases. Trimming removed 0 bases from V and 4 bases from J; junction bases left unmatched: 6. Germline V gene data show CDR1 as PRHDT and CDR2 as FYEKMQ (reference sequence). The CDR3 is made up of 17 amino acids. CDR3 sequence: CASSLGRSSGGSDTQYF. In DNA, the CDR3 is TGTGCCAGCAGCTTAGGCCGGTCTAGCGGGGGGTCAGATACGCAGTATTTT.

CDR3 residues: CASGFSGYGYTF. The CDR3 region has the DNA TGTGCTAGTGGTTTTTCGGGGTACGGCTACACCTTC. This sequence joins TRBV12-5 and TRBJ1-2, with D hard to call. Trimming left V 3 bases short and J 8 bases short, with 10 bases between. Germline V lookup: CDR1 LGHNT, CDR2 FRNRAP. There are 12 residues in the CDR3.

V is TRBV27 and J is TRBJ2-1, with 10 positions matching TRBD2. The CDR3 sequence is 15 residues long. From germline, CDR1 is MNHEY and CDR2 SMNVEV (reference sequence). The junction had 13 bases not matched to a gene; V was cut back by 8 bases and J by 9 bases. The CDR3 region has the DNA TGTGCCAGCCTGCAGTTAGATAGCGGGAGGCGTGAGCAGTTCTTC. Its translation is CASLQLDSGRREQFF.

The rearrangement links TRBV5-6 to TRBJ1-2; 7 bases fit TRBD1. From germline, CDR1 is SGHDT and CDR2 YYEEEE. V trimming: 4 bases; J trimming: 3 bases; junction bases outside the gene matches: 9. The CDR3 loop spans 15 amino acids. CDR3 region: CASSATGDRDYGYTF. CDR3 coding DNA: TGTGCCAGCAGCGCCACAGGGGACCGTGACTATGGCTACACCTTC.

The V and J genes are TRBV5-1 and TRBJ2-2; 7 nucleotides align to TRBD1. J lost 3 bases, V lost 4 bases, and 9 bases had no gene match. The germline V gene has CDR1 SGHRS and CDR2 YFSETQ. This CDR3 contains 16 residues. In DNA, the CDR3 is TGCGCCAGCAGCCAGTCGATGGGACAGCACACCGGGGAGCTGTTTTTT. Amino acids: CASSQSMGQHTGELFF.

V is TRBV5-1 and J is TRBJ1-3, with TRBD1 identical over 7 bases. The germline V gene encodes CDR1 SGHRS and CDR2 YFSETQ. The CDR3 runs 15 residues. V dropped 4 bases and J dropped 6; count of bases not matched to a gene: 10. As DNA, the CDR3 is TGCGCCAGCAGCCCGACAGGGTCATACGAAAACACCATATATTTT. Residues: CASSPTGSYENTIYF.

The V call is TRBV4-1, the J call TRBJ2-7, with 8 bases identical to TRBD1. This CDR3 comprises 13 residues. Germline trimming cut 3 bases from V and 4 bases from J; bases unmatched to any gene: 2. The germline gives CDR1 MGHRA, CDR2 YSYEKL. CDR3 bases: TGCGCCAGCAGCCATAGGACAGGGTACGAGCAGTACTTC. It specifies CASSHRTGYEQYF.

The CDR3 loop is CASSLGLAGLNNEQFF. The CDR3 coding sequence is TGTGCCAGCAGCTTGGGACTAGCGGGGCTCAACAATGAGCAGTTCTTC. The rearrangement links TRBV7-9 to TRBJ2-1, with 13 bases lining up with TRBD2. Germline CDR1 is SEHNR and CDR2 is FQNEAQ (reference sequence). The junction had 4 bases not matched to a gene; V was cut back by 3 bases and J by 5 bases. The CDR3 sequence is 16 residues long.

The chain employs TRBV19 and TRBJ2-5, with TRBD1 matching 8 bases. J lost 1 base, V lost 8 bases, and 15 bases had no gene match. The CDR3 is made up of 17 amino acids. Germline V CDR1 and CDR2: LNHDA, SQIVND (reference sequence). CDR3 sequence reads: CASSTGVQIPGQETQYF. The CDR3, as DNA: TGTGCCAGTTCGACAGGGGTGCAGATACCAGGCCAAGAGACCCAGTACTTC.